The source of this T cell receptor (beta chain) is a study of Ad26.COV2.S vaccination and SARS-CoV-2 variants. Study-level findings and limits: Estimates derived from TCR breadth and depth analyses may have underestimated total T cell responses. CD8+ and CD4+ T cells specific for spike reportedly responded with substantial breadth after vaccination. Recipients of vaccine and of placebo showed similar breadth of their non-spike TCR repertoires.

Only in-frame clones appear in the TCRdb table, and some are missing; sequencing was by immunoSEQ multiplex PCR. The sample lists about 39,000 clones; around 83% were seen once. V dropped 10 bases and J dropped 0 bases, with 18 bases sitting between them. In germline, CDR1 is MRHNA, CDR2 SNTAGT. The CDR3 has 15 amino acids. Turning to this clone: Its target is unknown.

This clonotype was obtained from a human donor who had recovered from COVID-19. Sequenced here: peripheral blood, sampled after recovery from COVID-19. The chain carries TRBV6-4 and TRBJ1-1; D perhaps matches TRBD1 (6 bases). CDR3 nucleotides: TGTGCCACCTCCCCGGACAGCCTGATGAACACTGAAGCTTTCTTT. Translating gives CATSPDSLMNTEAFF.